This T cell receptor (beta chain) was recorded in a study of shared clonotypes between healthy human individuals. For the study at large: Participating donors consisted of a couple of women and a few men aged 18 to 49.

The V gene lost 0 bases and the J gene lost 9 bases, with 9 bases spanning the gap. The CDR3 extends over 13 amino acids. The germline V gene has CDR1 MNHNS and CDR2 SASEGT. Naive CD4+ cells were CD45RA-selected; the remaining cells were memory. Generated by immunoSEQ multiplex PCR, the TCRdb table keeps only in-frame clones and is missing some. This table has fewer than 2.5 million clones, 93% appearing once. Sequencing was done on a sample of naive CD4+ T cells from PBMCs. Stated subset: CD45RA+ positively selected. The TCR comes from a man in his late teens or twenties in good health. Some clones in this sample may be carry-over from other donors' samples. This chain connects TRBV6-1 to TRBJ2-1; a possible D gene is TRBD2 (6 bases). In nucleotides, the CDR3 is TGTGCCAGCAGTGAAGCGCGGGGAGGTGAGCAGTTCTTC. Protein product: CASSEARGGEQFF.